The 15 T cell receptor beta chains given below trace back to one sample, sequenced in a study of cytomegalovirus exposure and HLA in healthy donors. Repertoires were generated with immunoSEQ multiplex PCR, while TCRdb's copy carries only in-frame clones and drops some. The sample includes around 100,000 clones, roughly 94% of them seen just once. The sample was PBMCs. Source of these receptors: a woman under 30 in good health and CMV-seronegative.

The CDR3 DNA reads as TGCGCCAGCAGCTCTTACAGCGCTAGGGGGCCGGGAGGGACTGAAGCTTTCTTT. Amino acid sequence: CASSSYSARGPGGTEAFF. V and J are TRBV5-1 and TRBJ1-1, with 7 bases identical to TRBD1. The CDR3 has 18 residues. V was clipped by 3 bases and J by 5 bases; unmatched bases: 19. The germline V gene has CDR1 SGHRS and CDR2 YFSETQ.

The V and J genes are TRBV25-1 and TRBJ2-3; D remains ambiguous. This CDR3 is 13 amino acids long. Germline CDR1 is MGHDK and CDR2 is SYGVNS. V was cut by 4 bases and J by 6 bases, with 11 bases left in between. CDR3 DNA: TGTGCCAGCAGTGGGGCTAACGAGGATACGCAGTATTTT. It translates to CASSGANEDTQYF. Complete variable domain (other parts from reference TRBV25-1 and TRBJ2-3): EADIYQTPRYLVIGTGKKITLECSQTMGHDKMYWYQQDPGMELHLIHYSYGVNSTEKGDLSSESTVSRIRTEHFPLTLESARPSHTSQYLCASSGANEDTQYFGPGTRLTVL.

The CDR3 sequence: CASGLAGNSYEQYF. The CDR3 coding sequence is TGTGCCAGCGGACTAGCGGGGAACTCCTACGAGCAGTACTTC. This sequence joins TRBV6-5 and TRBJ2-7; 12 positions agree with TRBD2. V was clipped by 8 bases and J by 0 bases; unmatched bases: 2. The CDR3 has 14 amino acids. CDR1 and CDR2 from the germline V gene are MNHEY and SVGAGI.

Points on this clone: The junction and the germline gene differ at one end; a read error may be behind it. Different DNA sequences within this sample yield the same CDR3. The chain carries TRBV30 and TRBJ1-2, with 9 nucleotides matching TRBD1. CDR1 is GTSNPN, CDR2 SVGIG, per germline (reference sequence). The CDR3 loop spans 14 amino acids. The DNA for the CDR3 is TGTGCCTGGAGTGTCCGGGACAGGGAGTCTGGCTATACCTTC. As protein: CAWSVRDRESGYTF.

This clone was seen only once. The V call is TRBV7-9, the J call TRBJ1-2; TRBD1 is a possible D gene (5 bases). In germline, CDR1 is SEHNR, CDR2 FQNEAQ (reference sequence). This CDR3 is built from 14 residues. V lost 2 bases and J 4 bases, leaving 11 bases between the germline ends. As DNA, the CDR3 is TGTGCCAGCAGCTTACGGGGGGAAATCTATGGCTACACCTTC. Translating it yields CASSLRGEIYGYTF.

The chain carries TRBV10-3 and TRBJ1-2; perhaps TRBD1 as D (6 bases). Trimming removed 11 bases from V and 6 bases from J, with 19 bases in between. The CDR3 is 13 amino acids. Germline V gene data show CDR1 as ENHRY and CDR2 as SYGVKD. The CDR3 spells CAVLITGQDGYTF. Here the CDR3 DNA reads TGTGCCGTCCTGATCACAGGGCAGGATGGCTACACCTTC.

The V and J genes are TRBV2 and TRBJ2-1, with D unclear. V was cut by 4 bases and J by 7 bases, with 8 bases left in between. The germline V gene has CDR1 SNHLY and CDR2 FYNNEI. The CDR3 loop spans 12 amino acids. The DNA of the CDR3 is TGTGCCAGCAGTGGCGAGGAAAATGAGCAGTTCTTC. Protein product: CASSGEENEQFF.

CDR3 amino acids: CAWTVKAQGPYEQYF. CDR3 nucleotides: TGTGCCTGGACCGTCAAGGCACAGGGTCCCTACGAGCAGTACTTC. The J gene is TRBJ2-7, the V gene TRBV30; TRBD1 is a possible D gene (6 bases). Germline-derived CDR1 and CDR2 are GTSNPN and SVGIG (reference sequence). The V end was cut by 4 bases, the J end by 2 bases, with 18 bases between. This CDR3 has 15 amino acids.

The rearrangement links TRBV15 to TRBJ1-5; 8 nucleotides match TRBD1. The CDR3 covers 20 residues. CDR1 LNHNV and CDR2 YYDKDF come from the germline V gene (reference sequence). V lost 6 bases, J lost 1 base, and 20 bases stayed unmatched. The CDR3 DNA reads TGTGCCACCAGTGTTCGTCCCGGACAGGGAGGGCGGAACAGCAATCAGCCCCAGCATTTT. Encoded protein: CATSVRPGQGGRNSNQPQHF. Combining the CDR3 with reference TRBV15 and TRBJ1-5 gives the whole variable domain DAMVIQNPRYQVTQFGKPVTLSCSQTLNHNVMYWYQQKSSQAPKLLFHYYDKDFNNEADTPDNFQSRRPNTSFCFLDIRSPGLGDTAMYLCATSVRPGQGGRNSNQPQHFGDGTRLSIL.

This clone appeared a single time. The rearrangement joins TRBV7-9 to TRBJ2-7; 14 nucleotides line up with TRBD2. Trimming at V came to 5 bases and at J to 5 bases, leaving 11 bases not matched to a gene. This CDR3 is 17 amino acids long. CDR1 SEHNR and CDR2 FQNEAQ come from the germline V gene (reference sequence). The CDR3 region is CASSPNQGLAGVNEQYF. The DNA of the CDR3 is TGTGCCAGCAGCCCAAACCAGGGACTAGCGGGAGTGAACGAGCAGTACTTC.

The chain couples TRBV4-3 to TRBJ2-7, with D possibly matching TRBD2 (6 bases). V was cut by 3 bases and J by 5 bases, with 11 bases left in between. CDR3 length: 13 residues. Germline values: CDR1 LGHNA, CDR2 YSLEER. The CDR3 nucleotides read TGCGCCAGCAGCCAGGGCGGGGAAAACGAGCAGTACTTC. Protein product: CASSQGGENEQYF.

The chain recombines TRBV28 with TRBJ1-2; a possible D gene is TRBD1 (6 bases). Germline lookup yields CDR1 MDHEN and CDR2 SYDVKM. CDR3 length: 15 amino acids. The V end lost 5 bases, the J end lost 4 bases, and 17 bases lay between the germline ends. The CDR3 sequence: CASSTGSTSFYGYTF. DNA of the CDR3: TGTGCCAGCAGTACAGGGAGTACCAGCTTCTATGGCTACACCTTC.

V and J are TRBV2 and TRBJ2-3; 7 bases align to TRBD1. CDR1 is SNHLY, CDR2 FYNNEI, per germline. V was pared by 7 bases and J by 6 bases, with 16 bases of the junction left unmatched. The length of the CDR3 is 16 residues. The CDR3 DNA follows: TGTGCCAGCACCCTCACCGGGACAGCCACCTCCGATACGCAGTATTTT. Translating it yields CASTLTGTATSDTQYF.

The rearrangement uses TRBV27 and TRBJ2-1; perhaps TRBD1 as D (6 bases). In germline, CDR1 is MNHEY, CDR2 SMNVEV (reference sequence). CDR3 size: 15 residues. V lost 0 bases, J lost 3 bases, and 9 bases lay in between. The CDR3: CASSLSYRDYNEQFF. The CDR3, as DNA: TGTGCCAGCAGTTTATCTTACAGGGACTACAATGAGCAGTTCTTC.

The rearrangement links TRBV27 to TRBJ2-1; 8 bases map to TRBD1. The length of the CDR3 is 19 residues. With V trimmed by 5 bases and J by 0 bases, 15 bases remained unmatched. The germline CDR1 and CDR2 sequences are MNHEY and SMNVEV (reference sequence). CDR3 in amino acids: CASSVRDRFHSSSYNEQFF. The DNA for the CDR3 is TGTGCCAGCAGTGTCCGGGACAGGTTCCATTCAAGCTCCTACAATGAGCAGTTCTTC.